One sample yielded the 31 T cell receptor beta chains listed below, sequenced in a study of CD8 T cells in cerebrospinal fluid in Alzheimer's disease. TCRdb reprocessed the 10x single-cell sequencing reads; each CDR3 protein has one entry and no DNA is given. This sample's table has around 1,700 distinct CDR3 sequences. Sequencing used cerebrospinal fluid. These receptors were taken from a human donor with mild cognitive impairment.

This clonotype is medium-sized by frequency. CDR3 sequence reads: CASRLRTYEQYF. V gene TRBV12-3 or TRBV12-4 combines with J gene TRBJ2-7. The CDR3 is made up of 12 amino acids.

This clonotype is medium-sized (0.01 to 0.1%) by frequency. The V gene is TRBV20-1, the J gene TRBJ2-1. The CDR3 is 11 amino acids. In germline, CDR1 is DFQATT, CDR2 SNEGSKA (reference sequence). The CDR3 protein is CSAFYYNEQFF.

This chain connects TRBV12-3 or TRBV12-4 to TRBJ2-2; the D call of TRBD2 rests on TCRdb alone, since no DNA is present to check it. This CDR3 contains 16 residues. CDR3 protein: CASSTLGRQPTGELFF.

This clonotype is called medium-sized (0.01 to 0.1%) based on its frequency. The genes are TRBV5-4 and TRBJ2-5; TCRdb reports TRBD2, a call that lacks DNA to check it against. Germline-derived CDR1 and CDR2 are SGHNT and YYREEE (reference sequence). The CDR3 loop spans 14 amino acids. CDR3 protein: CASSPGEGRGTQYF.

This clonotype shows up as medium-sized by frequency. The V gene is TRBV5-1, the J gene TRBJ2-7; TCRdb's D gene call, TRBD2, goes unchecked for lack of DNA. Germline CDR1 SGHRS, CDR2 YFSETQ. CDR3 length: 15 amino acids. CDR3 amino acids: CASSLGPGPEVEQYF.

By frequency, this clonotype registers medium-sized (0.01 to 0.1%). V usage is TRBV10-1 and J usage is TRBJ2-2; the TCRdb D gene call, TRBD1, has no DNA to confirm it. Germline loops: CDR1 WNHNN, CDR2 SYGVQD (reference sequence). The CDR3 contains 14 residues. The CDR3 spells CASSDGGLAGELFF.

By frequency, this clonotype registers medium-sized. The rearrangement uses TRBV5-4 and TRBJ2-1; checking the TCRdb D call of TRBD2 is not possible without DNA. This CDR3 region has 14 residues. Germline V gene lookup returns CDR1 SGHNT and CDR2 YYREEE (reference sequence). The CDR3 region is CASSLGTSIAEQFF.

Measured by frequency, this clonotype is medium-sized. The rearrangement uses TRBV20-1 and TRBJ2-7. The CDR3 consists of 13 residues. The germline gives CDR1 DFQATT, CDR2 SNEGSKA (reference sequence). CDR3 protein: CSAEGVSSYEQYF.

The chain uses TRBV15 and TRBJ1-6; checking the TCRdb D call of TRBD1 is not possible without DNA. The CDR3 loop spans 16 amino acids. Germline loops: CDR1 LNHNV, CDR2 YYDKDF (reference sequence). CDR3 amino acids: CATSRDLTGGGSPLHF.

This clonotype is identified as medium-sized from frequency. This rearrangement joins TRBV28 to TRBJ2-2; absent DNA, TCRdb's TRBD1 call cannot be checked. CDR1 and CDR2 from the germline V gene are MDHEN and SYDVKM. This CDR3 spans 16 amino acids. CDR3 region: CASSLGDRGGTGELFF.

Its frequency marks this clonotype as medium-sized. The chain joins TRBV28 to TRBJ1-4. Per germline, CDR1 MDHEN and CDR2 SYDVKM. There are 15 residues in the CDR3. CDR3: CASTKTAATNEKLFF. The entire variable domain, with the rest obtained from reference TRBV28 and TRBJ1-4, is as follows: DVKVTQSSRYLVKRTGEKVFLECVQDMDHENMFWYRQDPGLGLRLIYFSYDVKMKEKGDIPEGYSVSREKKERFSLILESASTNQTSMYLCASTKTAATNEKLFFGSGTQLSVL.

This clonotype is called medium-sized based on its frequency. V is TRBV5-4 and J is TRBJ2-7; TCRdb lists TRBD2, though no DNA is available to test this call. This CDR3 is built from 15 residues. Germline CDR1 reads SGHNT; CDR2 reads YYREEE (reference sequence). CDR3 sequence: CASSPQGGSPYEQYF.

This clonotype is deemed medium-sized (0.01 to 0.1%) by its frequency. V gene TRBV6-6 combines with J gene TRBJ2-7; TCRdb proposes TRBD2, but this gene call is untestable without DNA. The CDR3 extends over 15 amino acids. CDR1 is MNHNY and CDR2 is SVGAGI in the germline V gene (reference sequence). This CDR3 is CASREGTSFSYEQYF.

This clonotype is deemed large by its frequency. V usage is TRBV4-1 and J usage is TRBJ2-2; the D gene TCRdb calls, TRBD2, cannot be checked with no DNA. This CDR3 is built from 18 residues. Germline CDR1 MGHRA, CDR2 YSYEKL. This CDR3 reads CASSQDLGLAGVSGELFF.

CDR3 in amino acids: CASTRMNTEAFF. V gene TRBV6-6 combines with J gene TRBJ1-1. Germline CDR1 and CDR2: MNHNY and SVGAGI (reference sequence). The CDR3 has 12 residues.

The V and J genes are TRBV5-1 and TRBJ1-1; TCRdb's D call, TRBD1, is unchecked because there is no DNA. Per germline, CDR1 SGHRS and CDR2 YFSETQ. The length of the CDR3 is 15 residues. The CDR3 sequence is CASSPGQGAQAEAFF.

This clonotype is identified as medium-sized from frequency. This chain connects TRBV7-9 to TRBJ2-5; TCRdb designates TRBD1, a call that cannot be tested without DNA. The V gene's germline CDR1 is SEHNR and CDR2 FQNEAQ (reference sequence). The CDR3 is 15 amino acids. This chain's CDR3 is CASSRIGQPQETQYF. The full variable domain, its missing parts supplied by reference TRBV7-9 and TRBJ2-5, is DTGVSQNPRHKITKRGQNVTFRCDPISEHNRLYWYRQTLGQGPEFLTYFQNEAQLEKSRLLSDRFSAERPKGSFSTLEIQRTEQGDSAMYLCASSRIGQPQETQYFGPGTRLLVL.

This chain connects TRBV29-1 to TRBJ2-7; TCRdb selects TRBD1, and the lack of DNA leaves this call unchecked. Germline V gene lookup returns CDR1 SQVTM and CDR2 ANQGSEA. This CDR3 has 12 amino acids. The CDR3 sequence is CSVGQGAHEQYF.

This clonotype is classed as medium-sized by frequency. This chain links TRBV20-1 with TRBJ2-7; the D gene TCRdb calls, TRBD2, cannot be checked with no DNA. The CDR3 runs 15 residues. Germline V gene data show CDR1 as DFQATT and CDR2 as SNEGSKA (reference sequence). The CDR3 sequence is CSARDGKGHTYEQYF.

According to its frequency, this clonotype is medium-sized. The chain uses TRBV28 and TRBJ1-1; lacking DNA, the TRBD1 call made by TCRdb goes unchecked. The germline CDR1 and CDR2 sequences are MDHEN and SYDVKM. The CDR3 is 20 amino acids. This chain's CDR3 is CASTRGGGFPSDVGNTEAFF.

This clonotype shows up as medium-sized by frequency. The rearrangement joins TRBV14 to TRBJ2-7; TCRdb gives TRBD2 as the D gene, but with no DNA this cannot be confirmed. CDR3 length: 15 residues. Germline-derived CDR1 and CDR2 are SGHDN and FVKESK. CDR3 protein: CASSHLAGSSYEQYF.

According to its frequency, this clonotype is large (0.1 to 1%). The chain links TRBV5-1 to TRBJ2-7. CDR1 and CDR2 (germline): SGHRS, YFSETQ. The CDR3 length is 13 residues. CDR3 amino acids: CASSLGFNYEQYF.

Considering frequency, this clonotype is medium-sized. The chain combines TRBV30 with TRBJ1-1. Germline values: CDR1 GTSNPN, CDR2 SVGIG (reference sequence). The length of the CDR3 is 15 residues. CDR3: CAWSAPAALNTEAFF.

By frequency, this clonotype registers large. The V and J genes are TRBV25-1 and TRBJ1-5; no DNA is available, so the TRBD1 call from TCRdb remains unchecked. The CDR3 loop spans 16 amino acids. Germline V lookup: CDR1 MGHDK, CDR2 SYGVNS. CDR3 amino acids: CASSGVPTGKRKPQHF.

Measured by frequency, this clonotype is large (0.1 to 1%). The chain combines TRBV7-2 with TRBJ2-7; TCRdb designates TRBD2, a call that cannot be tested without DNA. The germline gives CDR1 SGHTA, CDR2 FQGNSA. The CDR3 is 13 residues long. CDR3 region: CASSRTGSYEQYF.

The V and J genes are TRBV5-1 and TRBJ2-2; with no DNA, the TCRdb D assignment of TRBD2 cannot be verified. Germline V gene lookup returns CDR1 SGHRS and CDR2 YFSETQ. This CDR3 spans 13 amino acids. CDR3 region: CASSPVSGGATVF.

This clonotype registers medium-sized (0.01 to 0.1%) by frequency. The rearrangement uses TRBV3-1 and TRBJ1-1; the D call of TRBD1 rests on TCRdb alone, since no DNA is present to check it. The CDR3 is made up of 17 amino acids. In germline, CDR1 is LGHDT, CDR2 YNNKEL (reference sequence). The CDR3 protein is CASSHEQGGGMNTEAFF.

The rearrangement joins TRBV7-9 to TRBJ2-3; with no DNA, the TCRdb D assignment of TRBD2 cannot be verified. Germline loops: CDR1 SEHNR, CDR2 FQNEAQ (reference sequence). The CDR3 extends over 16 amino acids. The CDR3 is CASSMGLAGVGDTQYF.

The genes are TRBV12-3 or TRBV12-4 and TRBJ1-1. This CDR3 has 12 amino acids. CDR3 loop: CASSFQNTEAFF.

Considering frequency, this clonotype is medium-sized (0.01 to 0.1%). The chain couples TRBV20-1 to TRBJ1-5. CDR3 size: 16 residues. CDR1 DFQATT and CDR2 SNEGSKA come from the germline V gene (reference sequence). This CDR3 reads CSATDPRAVGNQPQHF.

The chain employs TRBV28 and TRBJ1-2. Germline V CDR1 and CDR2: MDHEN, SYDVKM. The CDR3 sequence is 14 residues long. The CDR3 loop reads CATAGGGPNYGYTF.